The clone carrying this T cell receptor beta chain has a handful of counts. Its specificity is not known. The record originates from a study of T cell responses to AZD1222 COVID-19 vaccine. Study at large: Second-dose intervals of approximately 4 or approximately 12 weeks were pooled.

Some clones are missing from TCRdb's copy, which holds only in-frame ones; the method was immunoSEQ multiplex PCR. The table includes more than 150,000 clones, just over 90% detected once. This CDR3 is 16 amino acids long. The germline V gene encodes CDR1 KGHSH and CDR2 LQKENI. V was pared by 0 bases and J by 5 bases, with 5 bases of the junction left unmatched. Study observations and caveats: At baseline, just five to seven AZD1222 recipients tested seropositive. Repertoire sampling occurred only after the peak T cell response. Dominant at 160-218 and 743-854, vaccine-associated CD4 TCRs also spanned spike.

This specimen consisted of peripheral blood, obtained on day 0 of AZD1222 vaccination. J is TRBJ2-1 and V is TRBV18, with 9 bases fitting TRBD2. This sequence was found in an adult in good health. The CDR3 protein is CASSPPGGGADNEQFF. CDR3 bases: TGTGCCAGCTCACCACCGGGCGGGGGGGCCGACAATGAGCAGTTCTTC.